One sample yielded the 27 T cell receptor beta chains listed below, sequenced in a study of cytomegalovirus exposure and HLA in healthy donors. PCR was performed using 60 Vbeta and 13 Jbeta primers. Profiling relied on immunoSEQ multiplex PCR, and the TCRdb table lists in-frame clones only, not all of them. Among under 250,000 clones, less than 85% were seen once, and the ten largest hold 0.63%. Sequencing used PBMCs. These receptor sequences come from a man in his late teens or twenties in good health and CMV-seronegative.

This chain connects TRBV18 to TRBJ2-7, with D possibly TRBD1 on 5 matching bases. With 2 bases removed from V and 0 bases from J, the gap between germline ends came to 5 bases. In germline, CDR1 is KGHSH, CDR2 LQKENI. The CDR3 sequence is 13 residues long. This chain's CDR3 is CASSPGHSYEQYF. The CDR3 DNA reads as TGTGCCAGCTCACCAGGACACTCCTACGAGCAGTACTTC.

The chain uses TRBV11-2 and TRBJ2-2; D uncertain. Germline CDR1 is SGHAT and CDR2 is FQNNGV. V gave up 6 bases and J gave up 6 bases, with 5 bases separating them. The CDR3 runs 11 residues. CDR3 in DNA: TGTGCCAGCAGTCTTGCCGGGGAGCTGTTTTTT. This codes for CASSLAGELFF.

In regard to this clone: One base away lies a much larger clone, so this may be a sequencing read error. The sample contains more than one DNA sequence encoding this CDR3. The chain combines TRBV6-1 with TRBJ2-7; 12 positions agree with TRBD1. The CDR3 length is 15 residues. Germline CDR1 reads MNHNS; CDR2 reads SASEGT. In DNA, the CDR3 is TGTGCCAGCAGCGAAGGGACAGGGGGCGTTTACGAGCAGTACTTC. Its translation is CASSEGTGGVYEQYF.

This chain connects TRBV6-1 to TRBJ2-7, with 9 bases lining up with TRBD1. The CDR3 covers 13 residues. V trimming: 5 bases; J trimming: 6 bases; junction bases outside the gene matches: 5. CDR1 MNHNS and CDR2 SASEGT come from the germline V gene. The CDR3 here is CASSWDRVREQYF. In nucleotides, the CDR3 is TGTGCCAGCAGTTGGGACAGGGTACGCGAGCAGTACTTC.

V usage is TRBV5-1 and J usage is TRBJ2-5; 12 positions match TRBD2. The J segment lost 5 bases and the V segment lost 2 bases, leaving 10 bases of the junction unmatched. CDR3 length: 17 amino acids. The V gene's germline CDR1 is SGHRS and CDR2 YFSETQ. In DNA, the CDR3 is TGCGCCAGCAGCTTTGACCGACTAGCGGGAGATGGTGAGACCCAGTACTTC. Its translation: CASSFDRLAGDGETQYF.

The chain joins TRBV28 to TRBJ2-5, with 7 nucleotides matching TRBD1. The V gene's germline CDR1 is MDHEN and CDR2 SYDVKM. The V and J ends lost 7 bases and 1 base, in that order; junction bases with no gene match: 6. This CDR3 comprises 14 residues. The CDR3, as DNA: TGTGCCAGCATGGGACAGACCCTCCAAGAGACCCAGTACTTC. The encoded protein is CASMGQTLQETQYF.

The chain uses TRBV5-1 and TRBJ2-1; 14 bases match TRBD2. The CDR3 runs to 15 residues. Germline lookup yields CDR1 SGHRS and CDR2 YFSETQ. With 4 bases clipped from V and 8 bases from J, the junction kept 5 bases outside the gene matches. The CDR3 here is CASSAPGLAGDEQFF. CDR3 nucleotide sequence: TGCGCCAGCAGCGCTCCGGGACTAGCGGGAGATGAGCAGTTCTTC.

The V and J genes are TRBV27 and TRBJ1-2, with D possibly TRBD1 on 6 matching bases. Trimming left V 3 bases short and J 4 bases short, with 9 bases between. In germline, CDR1 is MNHEY, CDR2 SMNVEV (reference sequence). This CDR3 is built from 13 residues. The CDR3: CASSFRGGYGYTF. The CDR3 DNA follows: TGTGCCAGCAGTTTTCGAGGGGGCTATGGCTACACCTTC.

The chain's CDR3 is CASSFLPANAHSYTF. The CDR3 DNA sequence: TGTGCCAGCAGCTTCCTTCCAGCGAATGCCCATAGCTACACCTTC. The chain carries TRBV7-9 and TRBJ1-2; D is unclear. This CDR3 has 15 residues. V was shortened by 3 bases and J by 9 bases, with 20 bases between the two germline ends. CDR1 is SEHNR, CDR2 FQNEAQ, per germline (reference sequence).

CDR3 coding DNA: TGTGCCAGCAGCTCCGTTAGCGGCAGCTACGAGCAGTACTTC. Amino acid sequence: CASSSVSGSYEQYF. The chain couples TRBV5-6 to TRBJ2-7; tentatively, D is TRBD2 (6 bases). Trimming stripped 3 bases from V and 3 bases from J, with 13 bases between. Germline CDR1 reads SGHDT; CDR2 reads YYEEEE. This CDR3 spans 14 amino acids.

The chain couples TRBV18 to TRBJ1-5; 7 bases agree with TRBD1. J gave up 7 bases and V 3 bases, and 6 bases lay outside the gene matches. The CDR3 contains 14 residues. Germline V gives CDR1 KGHSH, CDR2 LQKENI. The CDR3 DNA follows: TGTGCCAGCTCACCTCAGGGGGTAATACAGCCCCAGCATTTT. As protein: CASSPQGVIQPQHF.

The CDR3 nucleotides are TGTGCCAGCAGCTCCGGACTAGCGTACAATGAGCAGTTCTTC. Translated: CASSSGLAYNEQFF. V is TRBV7-3 and J is TRBJ2-1; the match to TRBD2 covers 9 bases. Germline V gene sequence: CDR1 SGHTA, CDR2 FQGTGA. CDR3 length: 14 amino acids. The V segment lost 4 bases and the J segment 4 bases; nucleotides outside the gene matches: 2.

The J gene is TRBJ2-1, the V gene TRBV12-5; maybe TRBD1 (6 bases). The CDR3 has 12 residues. Trimming removed 2 bases at V and 15 bases at J, with 14 bases between. Germline CDR1 and CDR2: LGHNT and FRNRAP. This CDR3 is CASGLTKDSRFF. CDR3 DNA: TGTGCTAGTGGTTTGACGAAGGACAGCCGGTTCTTC.

This clone was seen just once. V and J are TRBV27 and TRBJ1-3, with 9 bases fitting TRBD1. Germline lookup yields CDR1 MNHEY and CDR2 SMNVEV (reference sequence). J lost 0 bases, V lost 0 bases, and 9 bases had no gene match. The CDR3 contains 19 residues. The CDR3 spells CASSLSAPGQGYSGNTIYF. The CDR3 nucleotides are TGTGCCAGCAGTTTATCGGCTCCGGGACAGGGCTACTCTGGAAACACCATATATTTT.

The chain combines TRBV27 with TRBJ2-7; 9 bases fit TRBD2. The CDR3 runs 15 residues. Germline CDR1 is MNHEY and CDR2 is SMNVEV (reference sequence). With V trimmed by 5 bases and J by 0 bases, 5 bases remained unmatched. As DNA, the CDR3 is TGTGCCAGCAGTGTTAGCGGGGGTGGCTCCTACGAGCAGTACTTC. Translated, it gives CASSVSGGGSYEQYF.

The V gene is TRBV15, the J gene TRBJ1-1, with D possibly being TRBD1 (5 bases). V lost 1 base to trimming and J lost 3 bases, with 12 bases between them. The germline V gene encodes CDR1 LNHNV and CDR2 YYDKDF (reference sequence). This CDR3 comprises 15 residues. Written as DNA, the CDR3 is TGTGCCACCAGCAGAGGGCACGGGGGGGACACTGAAGCTTTCTTT. It yields the protein CATSRGHGGDTEAFF.

The chain joins TRBV5-1 to TRBJ2-1; TRBD2 matches at 13 bases. J gave up 7 bases and V 1 base, and 2 bases lay outside the gene matches. Germline V gene data show CDR1 as SGHRS and CDR2 as YFSETQ. CDR3 size: 15 residues. CDR3 in DNA: TGCGCCAGCAGCTTGACTAGCGGGAGGGTTAATGAGCAGTTCTTC. The encoded protein is CASSLTSGRVNEQFF.

This clone was counted a single time. V usage is TRBV5-4 and J usage is TRBJ2-5; D remains ambiguous. With the DNA end fitting TRBJ2-7 better, the J assignment may be wrong. CDR1 is SGHNT and CDR2 is YYREEE in the germline V gene (reference sequence). This CDR3 contains 14 residues. The CDR3 DNA sequence: TGTGCCAGCAGTTCGGTCGGGTCCTCCTACGAGCAGTACTTC. Residues: CASSSVGSSYEQYF.

V gene TRBV2 combines with J gene TRBJ1-3; D remains ambiguous. The V gene's germline CDR1 is SNHLY and CDR2 FYNNEI. V lost 5 bases and J 4 bases, leaving 15 bases between the germline ends. The CDR3 is made up of 15 amino acids. CDR3 in amino acids: CASSFLKPPGNTIYF. For the CDR3, the DNA is TGTGCCAGCAGTTTCCTAAAGCCGCCGGGAAACACCATATATTTT.

The chain links TRBV14 to TRBJ1-1; TRBD1 might be the D (5 bases). V lost 4 bases and J 5 bases, leaving 17 bases between the germline ends. Germline values: CDR1 SGHDN, CDR2 FVKESK. CDR3 length: 15 amino acids. CDR3 loop: CASSPNRKRGTEAFF. The CDR3 DNA sequence: TGTGCCAGCAGCCCGAACAGGAAAAGGGGAACTGAAGCTTTCTTT.

The chain joins TRBV21-1 to TRBJ2-3; whether TRBD2, the table's D call, matches the DNA was not checked. TRBV21-1 is shown as a pseudogene. CDR3 length equals 18 residues. The DNA for the CDR3 is TGTGCCAGCAGCCTAGGGACGGGTAGCGGGAGTTCTCCAGATACGCAGTATTTT. Its protein is CASSLGTGSGSSPDTQYF.

This rearrangement joins TRBV28 to TRBJ2-7; 13 bases fit TRBD2. CDR1 and CDR2 from the germline V gene are MDHEN and SYDVKM. The CDR3 runs 15 residues. V lost 7 bases, J lost 2 bases, and 5 bases stayed unmatched. The CDR3 loop reads CASTRTSGGPYEQYF. The CDR3 coding sequence is TGTGCCAGCACCCGGACTAGCGGGGGACCCTACGAGCAGTACTTC.

The rearrangement links TRBV25-1 to TRBJ1-1, with a possible D match to TRBD1 (6 bases). Germline-derived CDR1 and CDR2 are MGHDK and SYGVNS. This CDR3 is 12 amino acids long. V gave up 6 bases and J gave up 11 bases, with 16 bases separating them. CDR3 in DNA: TGTGCCAGCAGAGGATTACAGGGCTTCGCTTTCTTT. Protein: CASRGLQGFAFF.

The chain couples TRBV7-6 to TRBJ2-7; 10 nucleotides agree with TRBD2. V shed 6 bases, J shed 2 bases, and the junction held 4 bases outside the gene matches. The CDR3 loop spans 14 amino acids. From germline, CDR1 is SGHVS and CDR2 FNYEAQ. The CDR3 is CASSPAGGPYEQYF. CDR3 DNA: TGTGCCAGCAGTCCAGCGGGAGGGCCCTACGAGCAGTACTTC.

The chain couples TRBV2 to TRBJ2-7; TRBD1 might be the D (6 bases). The CDR3 is 15 amino acids. Germline assignment: CDR1 SNHLY and CDR2 FYNNEI. V lost 3 bases to trimming and J lost 4 bases, with 16 bases between them. The CDR3 nucleotides read TGTGCCAGCAGTGAGGGCCAGGGGCCATCTTACGAGCAGTACTTC. It is translated as CASSEGQGPSYEQYF.

This clone appeared a few times. The chain is built from TRBV7-6 and TRBJ1-3; D ambiguous. Germline V gives CDR1 SGHVS, CDR2 FNYEAQ. The CDR3 is 14 amino acids. The germline V and J ends were trimmed by 3 bases and 0 bases, with 6 bases remaining between them. The CDR3 DNA sequence: TGTGCCAGCAGCTTTGGGAGCTCTGGAAACACCATATATTTT. It codes for CASSFGSSGNTIYF.

The gene calls are TRBV5-5 and TRBJ2-5, with 8 bases aligning to TRBD2. The DNA end is more similar to TRBJ2-7, so the J call may be wrong. This CDR3 comprises 14 residues. Germline lookup yields CDR1 SGHKS and CDR2 YYEKEE (reference sequence). The CDR3, as DNA: TGTGCCAGCATGGACGGGGGGGGCTCCTACGAGCAGTACTTC. It is translated as CASMDGGGSYEQYF.